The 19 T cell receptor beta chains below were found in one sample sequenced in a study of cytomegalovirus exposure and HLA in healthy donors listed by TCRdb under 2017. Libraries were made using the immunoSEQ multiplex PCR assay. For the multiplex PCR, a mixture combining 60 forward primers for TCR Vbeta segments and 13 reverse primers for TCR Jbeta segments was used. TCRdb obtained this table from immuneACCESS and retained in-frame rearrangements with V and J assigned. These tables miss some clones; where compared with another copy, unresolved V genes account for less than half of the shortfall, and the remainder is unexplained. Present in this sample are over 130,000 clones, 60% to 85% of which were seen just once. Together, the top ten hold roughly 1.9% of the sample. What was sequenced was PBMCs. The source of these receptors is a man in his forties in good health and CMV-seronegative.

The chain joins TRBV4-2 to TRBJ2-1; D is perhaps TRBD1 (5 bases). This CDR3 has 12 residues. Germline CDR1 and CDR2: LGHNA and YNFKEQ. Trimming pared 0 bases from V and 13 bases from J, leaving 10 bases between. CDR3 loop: CASSQDGAIQFF. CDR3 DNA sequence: TGTGCCAGCAGCCAAGATGGGGCCATACAGTTCTTC.

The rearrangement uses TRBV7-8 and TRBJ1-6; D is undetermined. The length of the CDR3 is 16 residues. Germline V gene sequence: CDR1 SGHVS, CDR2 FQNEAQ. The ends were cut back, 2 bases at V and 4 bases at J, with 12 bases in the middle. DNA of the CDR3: TGTGCCAGCAGCTTACAACAGTTCCATTATAATTCACCCCTCCACTTT. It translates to CASSLQQFHYNSPLHF.

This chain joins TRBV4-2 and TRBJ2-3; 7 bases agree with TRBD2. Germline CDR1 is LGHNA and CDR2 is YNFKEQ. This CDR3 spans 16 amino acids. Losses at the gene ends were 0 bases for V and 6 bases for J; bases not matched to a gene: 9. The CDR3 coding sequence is TGTGCCAGCAGCCAAGATGTAGGCGGGAGAAGGGATACGCAGTATTTT. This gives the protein CASSQDVGGRRDTQYF.

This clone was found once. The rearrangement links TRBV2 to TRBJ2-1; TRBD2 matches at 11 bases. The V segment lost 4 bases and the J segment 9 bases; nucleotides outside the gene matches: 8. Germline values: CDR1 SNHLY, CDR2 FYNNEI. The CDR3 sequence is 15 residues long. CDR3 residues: CASSGGSGGAGEQFF. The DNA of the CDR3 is TGTGCCAGCAGTGGAGGTAGCGGGGGGGCCGGTGAGCAGTTCTTC.

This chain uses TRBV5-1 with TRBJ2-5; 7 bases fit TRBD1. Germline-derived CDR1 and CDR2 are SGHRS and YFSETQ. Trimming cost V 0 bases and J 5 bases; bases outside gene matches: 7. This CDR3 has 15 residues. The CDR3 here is CASSLEGGAYETQYF. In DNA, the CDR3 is TGCGCCAGCAGCTTGGAAGGGGGCGCATATGAGACCCAGTACTTC.

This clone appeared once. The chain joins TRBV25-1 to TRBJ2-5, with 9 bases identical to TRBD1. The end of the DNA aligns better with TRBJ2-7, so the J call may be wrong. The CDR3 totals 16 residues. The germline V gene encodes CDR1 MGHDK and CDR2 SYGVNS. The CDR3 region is CASRGTGTGSGYEQYF. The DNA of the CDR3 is TGTGCCAGTAGGGGGACTGGGACAGGGAGTGGGTACGAGCAGTACTTC.

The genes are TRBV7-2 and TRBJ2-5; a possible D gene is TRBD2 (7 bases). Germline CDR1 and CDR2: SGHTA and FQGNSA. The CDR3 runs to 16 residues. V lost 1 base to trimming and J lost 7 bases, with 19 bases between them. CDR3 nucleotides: TGTGCCAGCAGCTTAGGGCGGGGGACACGCGGGGGGACCCAGTACTTC. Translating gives CASSLGRGTRGGTQYF.

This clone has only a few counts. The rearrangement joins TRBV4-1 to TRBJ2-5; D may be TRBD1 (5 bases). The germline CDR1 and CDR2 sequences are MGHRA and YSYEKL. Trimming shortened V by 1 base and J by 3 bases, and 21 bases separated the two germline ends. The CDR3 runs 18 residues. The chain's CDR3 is CASSQGVYGTGREETQYF. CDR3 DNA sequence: TGCGCCAGCAGCCAAGGTGTGTACGGTACAGGCCGGGAAGAGACCCAGTACTTC.

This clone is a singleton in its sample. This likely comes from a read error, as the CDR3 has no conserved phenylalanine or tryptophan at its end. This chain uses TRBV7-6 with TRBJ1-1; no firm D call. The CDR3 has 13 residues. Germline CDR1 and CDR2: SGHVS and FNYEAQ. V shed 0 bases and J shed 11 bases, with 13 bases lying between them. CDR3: CASSLAQESSAFL. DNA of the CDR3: TGTGCCAGCAGCTTAGCGCAAGAGTCTAGCGCTTTCCTT.

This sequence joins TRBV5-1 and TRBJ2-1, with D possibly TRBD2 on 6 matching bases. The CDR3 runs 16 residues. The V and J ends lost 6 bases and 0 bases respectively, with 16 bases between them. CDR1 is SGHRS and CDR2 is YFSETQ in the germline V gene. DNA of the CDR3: TGCGCCAGCACTGGCGGGGCATTGAGCTCCTACAATGAGCAGTTCTTC. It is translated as CASTGGALSSYNEQFF.

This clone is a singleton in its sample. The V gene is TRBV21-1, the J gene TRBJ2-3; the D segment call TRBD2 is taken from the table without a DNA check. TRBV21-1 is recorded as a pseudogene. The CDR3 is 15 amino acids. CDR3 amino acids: CASSKGGASTDTQYF. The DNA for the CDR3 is TGTGCCAGCAGCAAGGGAGGGGCTTCCACAGATACGCAGTATTTT.

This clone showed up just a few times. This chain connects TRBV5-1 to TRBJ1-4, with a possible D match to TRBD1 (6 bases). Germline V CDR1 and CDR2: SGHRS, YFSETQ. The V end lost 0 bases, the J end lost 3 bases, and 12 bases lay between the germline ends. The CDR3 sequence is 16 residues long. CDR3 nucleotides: TGCGCCAGCAGCTTGGATTCGGGGGGCCCTAATGAAAAACTGTTTTTT. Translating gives CASSLDSGGPNEKLFF.

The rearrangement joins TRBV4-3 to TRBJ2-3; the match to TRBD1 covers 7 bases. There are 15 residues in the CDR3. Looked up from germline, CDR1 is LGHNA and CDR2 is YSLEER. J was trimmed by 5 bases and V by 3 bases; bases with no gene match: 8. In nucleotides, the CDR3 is TGCGCCAGCAGCCACATCGGGACAGATGAAGATACGCAGTATTTT. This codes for CASSHIGTDEDTQYF.

This chain's CDR3 is CASSRGQNSNQPQHF. The CDR3 coding sequence is TGTGCCAGCAGTCGCGGACAGAATAGCAATCAGCCCCAGCATTTT. The chain recombines TRBV6-5 with TRBJ1-5, with TRBD1 as a possible D gene (6 bases). Germline-derived CDR1 and CDR2 are MNHEY and SVGAGI. Trimming shortened V by 5 bases and J by 0 bases, and 11 bases separated the two germline ends. This CDR3 spans 15 amino acids.

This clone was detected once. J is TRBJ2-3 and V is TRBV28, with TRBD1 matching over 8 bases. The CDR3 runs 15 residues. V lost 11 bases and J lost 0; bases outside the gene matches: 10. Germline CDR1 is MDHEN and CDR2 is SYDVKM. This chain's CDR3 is CAGTADRVSTDTQYF. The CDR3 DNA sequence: TGTGCCGGCACCGCGGACAGGGTCAGCACAGATACGCAGTATTTT.

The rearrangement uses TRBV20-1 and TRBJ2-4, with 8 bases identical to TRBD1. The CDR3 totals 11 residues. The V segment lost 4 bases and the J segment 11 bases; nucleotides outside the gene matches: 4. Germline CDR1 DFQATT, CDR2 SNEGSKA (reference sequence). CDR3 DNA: TGCAGTGCTAACCAGGACAGGGTTCAGTACTTC. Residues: CSANQDRVQYF.

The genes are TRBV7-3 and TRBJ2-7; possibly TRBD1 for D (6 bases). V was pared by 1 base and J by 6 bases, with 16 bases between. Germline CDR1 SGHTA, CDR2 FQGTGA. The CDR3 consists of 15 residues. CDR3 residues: CASSLRLGDISEQYF. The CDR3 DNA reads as TGTGCCAGCAGCTTAAGGCTAGGGGACATTTCCGAGCAGTACTTC.

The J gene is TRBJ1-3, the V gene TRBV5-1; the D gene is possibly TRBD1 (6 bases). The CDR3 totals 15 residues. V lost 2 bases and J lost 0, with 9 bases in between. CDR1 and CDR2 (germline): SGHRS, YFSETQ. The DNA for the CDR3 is TGCGCCAGCAGCTTAACAGGGAGCTCTGGAAACACCATATATTTT. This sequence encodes CASSLTGSSGNTIYF.

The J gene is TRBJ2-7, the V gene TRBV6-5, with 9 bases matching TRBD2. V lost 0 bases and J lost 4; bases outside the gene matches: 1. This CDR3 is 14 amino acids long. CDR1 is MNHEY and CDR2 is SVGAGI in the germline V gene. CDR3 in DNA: TGTGCCAGCAGTTACTCTAGCGGGAGTTACGAGCAGTACTTC. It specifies CASSYSSGSYEQYF.